This TCR beta chain was sequenced for a study of blood T cell repertoires in COVID-19. Study-wide context: The United States, Italy and Spain were the sources of the acute and convalescent COVID-19 samples. PBMCs, B-cell-depleted T cells, or T cells were the source of the cDNA or gDNA that made up the material.

CDR1 and CDR2 (germline): MNHNS, SASEGT. V dropped 5 bases and J dropped 6 bases, with 17 bases sitting between them. CDR3 length: 14 residues. Original analysis: Estimation of nucleated cell counts relied on the amplification of reference gene primers. The method was immunoSEQ multiplex PCR; TCRdb's version includes in-frame clones alone and lacks a portion of them. V, J and clone size are those of that table, while D and trimming were read from the DNA. The repertoire has more than 65,000 clones, about 73% of them found once; the top ten carry 35% to 45%. What was sequenced was peripheral blood. This TCR derives from a woman aged 65 to 85 with acute or convalescent COVID-19. The J gene is TRBJ2-7, the V gene TRBV6-1; TRBD1 is a possible D gene (5 bases). The CDR3 sequence is CASSSSTEAGEQYF. The CDR3 region has the DNA TGTGCCAGCAGTTCCTCGACAGAGGCAGGCGAGCAGTACTTC.